The rows below give T cell receptor beta chains drawn from one sample of a study of blood T cell repertoires in COVID-19. The assay was immunoSEQ multiplex PCR, and TCRdb's table has in-frame clones only and misses some. The sample has around 150,000 clones; about 86% are singletons. Material: peripheral blood. These receptors were obtained from a woman aged 55-69 years with active or convalescent COVID-19. CDR3s include the opening cysteine and the closing phenylalanine or tryptophan. A D gene is named only where the DNA matches it firmly. A clone size is listed for some rows: how often the clone was seen (once, few, many), or a class if it is expanded.

>TRBJ1-4|NA|TRBD1|TRBV6-5
CASSSQTGGNEKLFF
TGTGCCAGCAGTTCTCAGACAGGGGGAAATGAAAAACTGTTTTTT
>TRBJ1-2|NA|NA|TRBV29-1
CSDMEVLGGYTF
TGCAGCGACATGGAGGTCCTTGGTGGCTACACCTTC
>TRBJ2-7|NA|NA|TRBV2
CASRVTATYEQYF
TGTGCCAGCAGGGTAACTGCTACCTACGAGCAGTACTTC
>TRBJ2-7|NA|NA|TRBV7-2
CASSLVRDKTYEQYF
TGTGCCAGCAGCTTAGTTCGGGACAAAACCTACGAGCAGTACTTC
>TRBJ1-6|few|TRBD1|TRBV5-1
CASSRQGVNSPLHF
TGCGCCAGCAGTAGACAGGGAGTCAATTCACCCCTCCACTTT
>TRBJ2-3|NA|NA|TRBV12-3/TRBV12-4
CARLWSTQYF
TGTGCCAGACTGTGGAGTACGCAGTATTTT
>TRBJ2-3|NA|NA|TRBV19
CASSTWTVGTDTQYF
TGTGCCAGTAGTACATGGACAGTGGGCACAGATACGCAGTATTTT
>TRBJ2-1|NA|NA|TRBV29-1
CSALTSRSYNEQFF
TGCAGCGCCTTGACTTCCCGCTCCTACAATGAGCAGTTCTTC
>TRBJ1-2|NA|NA|TRBV6-5
CASSPGLDYGYTF
TGTGCCAGCAGTCCGGGATTGGACTATGGCTACACCTTC
>TRBJ2-6|NA|NA|TRBV6-6
CASSRSGAGGANVLTF
TGTGCCAGCAGTCGATCAGGGGCGGGGGGGGCCAACGTCCTGACTTTC
>TRBJ1-5|NA|TRBD1|TRBV30
CAWRDRGREPQHF
TGTGCCTGGCGGGACAGGGGAAGAGAGCCCCAGCATTTT
>TRBJ1-1|NA|NA|TRBV19
CASRQGFMNTEAFF
TGTGCCAGTAGGCAGGGTTTCATGAACACTGAAGCTTTCTTT
>TRBJ2-7|NA|NA|TRBV11-1
CASSAAVSYEQYF
TGTGCCAGCAGCGCAGCGGTATCCTACGAGCAGTACTTC
>TRBJ2-5|NA|NA|TRBV11-2
CASSLNRGRETQYF
TGTGCCAGCAGCTTAAATAGGGGTCGGGAGACCCAGTACTTC
>TRBJ2-6|NA|NA|TRBV19
CASTERSGANVLTF
TGTGCCAGTACGGAACGGAGTGGGGCCAACGTCCTGACTTTC
>TRBJ1-1|NA|NA|TRBV29-1
CSVSERYAEAFF
TGCAGCGTTTCGGAGCGGTATGCTGAAGCTTTCTTT
>TRBJ1-3|NA|TRBD1|TRBV19
CASRTGRAGNTIYF
TGTGCCAGTAGGACAGGGCGAGCTGGAAACACCATATATTTT
>TRBJ2-1|NA|NA|TRBV2
CASSGTGGLTYNEQFF
TGTGCCAGCAGTGGGACTGGCGGATTAACCTACAATGAGCAGTTCTTC
>TRBJ1-1|NA|NA|TRBV27
CASSFNRNTEAFF
TGTGCCAGCAGTTTCAACAGGAACACTGAAGCTTTCTTT
>TRBJ1-5|NA|NA|TRBV5-1
CASSLAGGFNQPQHF
TGCGCCAGCAGCTTGGCCGGGGGGTTCAATCAGCCCCAGCATTTT
>TRBJ2-1|NA|TRBD2|TRBV6-6
CASGGLAGAEQFF
TGTGCCAGCGGGGGACTAGCGGGGGCTGAGCAGTTCTTC
>TRBJ1-1|NA|TRBD1|TRBV19
CASSKTGDTEAFF
TGTGCCAGTAGTAAAACAGGGGACACTGAAGCTTTCTTT
>TRBJ2-3|NA|TRBD2|TRBV5-8
CASSLALAGGSTDTQYF
TGTGCCAGCAGCTTGGCGCTAGCGGGGGGCAGCACAGATACGCAGTATTTT
>TRBJ2-5|NA|TRBD2|TRBV7-2
CASSLVAGVTNLAQYF
TGTGCCAGCAGCCTCGTAGCGGGAGTGACAAATTTGGCCCAGTACTTC
>TRBJ2-5|NA|NA|TRBV19
CASRPTRGRETQYF
TGTGCCAGTAGGCCGACCCGAGGGAGGGAGACCCAGTACTTC
>TRBJ1-1|NA|NA|TRBV7-2
CASTQRVNTEAFF
TGTGCCAGCACCCAGCGGGTGAACACTGAAGCTTTCTTT
>TRBJ2-1|once|TRBD2|TRBV5-1
CASTPGLAGLSSYNEQFF
TGCGCCAGCACCCCGGGACTAGCGGGCCTCAGCTCCTACAATGAGCAGTTCTTC
>TRBJ2-5|NA|TRBD1|TRBV5-1
CASSTTGGPGTQYF
TGCGCCAGCAGCACAACAGGGGGTCCGGGGACCCAGTACTTC
>TRBJ2-3|NA|TRBD2|TRBV29-1
CSVDRLAGGTDTQYF
TGCAGCGTCGATAGACTAGCGGGGGGCACAGATACGCAGTATTTT
>TRBJ1-1|NA|NA|TRBV5-8
CASSSVPNTEAFF
TGTGCCAGCAGCTCCGTCCCGAACACTGAAGCTTTCTTT
>TRBJ1-6|once|TRBD1|TRBV25-1
CASSEYPGGTDSPLHF
TGTGCCAGCAGTGAATATCCAGGGGGCACGGATTCACCCCTCCACTTT
>TRBJ2-5|NA|NA|TRBV6-6
CASSYEQGEETQYF
TGTGCCAGCAGTTACGAACAGGGTGAAGAGACCCAGTACTTC
>TRBJ2-7|few|TRBD2|TRBV2
CASSWTSGRSYEQYF
TGTGCCAGCAGTTGGACTAGCGGCCGCTCCTACGAGCAGTACTTC
>TRBJ2-1|NA|NA|TRBV7-2
CASSLGWVREQFF
TGTGCCAGCAGCTTGGGCTGGGTCCGCGAGCAGTTCTTC
>TRBJ1-4|NA|NA|TRBV9
CASSEGSSGGLPNEKLFF
TGTGCCAGCAGCGAGGGGAGTTCGGGGGGCTTACCTAATGAAAAACTGTTTTTT
>TRBJ2-3|once|NA|TRBV19
CASSLSGTDTQYF
TGTGCCAGTAGTCTTTCAGGGACAGATACGCAGTATTTT
>TRBJ2-7|NA|NA|TRBV2
CASSSSDTRLTYEQYF
TGTGCCAGCAGCTCATCCGACACCCGGCTAACCTACGAGCAGTACTTC
>TRBJ1-4|NA|NA|TRBV28
CASKSMGRVVTNEKLFF
TGTGCCAGCAAATCAATGGGGAGGGTAGTGACTAATGAAAAACTGTTTTTT
>TRBJ1-2|NA|NA|TRBV7-6
CASSLALGGIYGYTF
TGTGCCAGCAGCTTAGCGCTGGGAGGAATTTATGGCTACACCTTC
>TRBJ2-2|NA|TRBD2|TRBV3-1/TRBV3-2
CASRLAGGRGELFF
TGTGCCAGCCGACTAGCGGGAGGGAGAGGGGAGCTGTTTTTT
>TRBJ2-1|NA|NA|TRBV6-5
CASSKGVGAYNEQFF
TGTGCCAGCAGTAAGGGGGTTGGCGCTTACAATGAGCAGTTCTTC
>TRBJ1-1|NA|NA|TRBV28
CASSSYSQGPGAFF
TGTGCCAGCAGTTCGTATTCTCAGGGTCCCGGGGCTTTCTTT
>TRBJ1-1|NA|TRBD1|TRBV6-2/TRBV6-3
CASSFEGATEAFF
TGTGCCAGCAGTTTTGAGGGGGCTACTGAAGCTTTCTTT
>TRBJ2-2|few|TRBD2|TRBV3-1/TRBV3-2
CASSPRREGTGELFF
TGTGCCAGCAGCCCACGGAGGGAGGGCACCGGGGAGCTGTTTTTT
>TRBJ1-5|NA|TRBD1|TRBV28
CASNRDRSYSNQPQHF
TGTGCCAGCAATAGGGACAGAAGTTATAGCAATCAGCCCCAGCATTTT
>TRBJ2-2|NA|NA|TRBV28
CASTLSGVGTGELFF
TGTGCCAGCACCTTATCGGGAGTTGGGACCGGGGAGCTGTTTTTT
>TRBJ1-2|NA|TRBD1|TRBV5-1
CASSLIPVPGQGKGYTF
TGCGCCAGCAGCCTAATCCCCGTCCCAGGACAGGGGAAAGGCTACACCTTC
>TRBJ2-3|NA|TRBD2|TRBV7-8
CASSLVGLAGRTDTQYF
TGTGCCAGCAGCTTAGTGGGACTAGCGGGACGCACAGATACGCAGTATTTT
>TRBJ1-1|NA|NA|TRBV6-5
CASTTGHENTEAFF
TGTGCCAGCACCACAGGACACGAGAACACTGAAGCTTTCTTT
>TRBJ2-5|few|TRBD1|TRBV27
CASSFQGVGQETQYF
TGTGCCAGCAGTTTCCAGGGGGTGGGTCAAGAGACCCAGTACTTC
>TRBJ2-1|NA|TRBD2|TRBV19
CASTLSASGNREQFF
TGTGCCAGTACCCTCAGCGCTAGCGGGAACCGTGAGCAGTTCTTC